The rows below give T cell receptor beta chains drawn from one sample of a study of regulatory T cells in long-lasting Graves disease. TCRdb analysed the multiplex PCR reads with MiXCR anew, one entry per CDR3 protein. The sample shows approximately 300,000 distinct CDR3 sequences, over 15% of them seen only once. This material consisted of peripheral blood mononuclear cells (PBMCs), taken at new diagnosis, from a patient treated with antithyroid drugs. Receptor source: a female donor with Graves disease. Both conserved end residues are part of each CDR3. Each record gives: V gene, clone size, D gene, J gene, CDR3 DNA, CDR3 protein. A D gene is named only where the DNA matches it firmly. Some rows mark clone size as missing; the rest say once, few, many or name a class of expanded clone.

>TRBV27|-|-|TRBJ2-7
TGTGCCAGCAGTCCTCCGGGGCGCGGGATCTACGAGCAGTACTTC
CASSPPGRGIYEQYF
>TRBV6-5|many|TRBD2|TRBJ2-1
TGTGCCAGCAGTTACGCGACTAGCGGGATAAACAATGAGCAGTTCTTC
CASSYATSGINNEQFF
>TRBV14|few|TRBD1|TRBJ2-1
TGTGCCAGCAGCCAAGATCTCTACAGGGGCACCTACGAGCAGTTCTTC
CASSQDLYRGTYEQFF
>TRBV24-1|many|-|TRBJ2-3
TGTGCCACCTCGCCGGGGGAGCGGGCTAGCACAGATACGCAGTATTTT
CATSPGERASTDTQYF
>TRBV6-5|few|TRBD2|TRBJ2-5
TGTGCCAGCAGTTATCTCGGACTAGCGGGAGAGGTTCGGGAGACCCAGTACTTC
CASSYLGLAGEVRETQYF
>TRBV11-2|many|TRBD2|TRBJ2-1
TGTGCCAGCAGCCCAACGATCCTAGCGGGAGGTGAGAATGAGCAGTTCTTC
CASSPTILAGGENEQFF
>TRBV29-1|once|-|TRBJ2-1
TGCAGAGTTGAAGAAGGGCAGGAAAGGGGACACAATGACCAGTTCTTC
CRVEEGQERGHNDQFF
>TRBV2|many|TRBD1|TRBJ2-7
TGTGCCAGCAGTGTTCAGGCAGGGGGCGAGCAGTACTTC
CASSVQAGGEQYF
>TRBV2|many|-|TRBJ2-7
TGTGCCAGCAGTGGAAGAGGCATCTACGAGCAGTACTTC
CASSGRGIYEQYF
>TRBV15|-|TRBD2|TRBJ2-7
TGTGCCACCAGCAGCGGGACTAGCCGTACCTACGAGCAGTACTTC
CATSSGTSRTYEQYF
>TRBV15|many|-|TRBJ1-5
TGTGCCACCAGCAGAGATGCGGGGCAGGGAGGCAATCAGCCCCAGCATTTT
CATSRDAGQGGNQPQHF
>TRBV19|many|TRBD2|TRBJ2-4
TGTGCCAGTAGAAAAACCCCGGCGGGAGTCGGGATAGCCAAAAACATTCAGTACTTC
CASRKTPAGVGIAKNIQYF
>TRBV24-1|many|-|TRBJ2-1
TGTGCCACCAGCCCCGAGGCCGATACTAACAATGAGCAGTTCTTC
CATSPEADTNNEQFF
>TRBV2|many|TRBD2|TRBJ2-7
TGTGCCAGCGTCGAGCGGGGCGGATGGCGCGAGCAGTACTTC
CASVERGGWREQYF
>TRBV30|many|-|TRBJ2-7
TGTGCCTGGAGTGAGGGTTCCTACGAGCAGTACTTC
CAWSEGSYEQYF
>TRBV12-3/TRBV12-4|many|-|TRBJ1-5
TGTGCCAGCAGTTTAGGGACCCCGAGGAGCAATCAGCCCCAGCATTTT
CASSLGTPRSNQPQHF
>TRBV7-2|many|-|TRBJ1-2
TGTGCCAGCAGCTGGGGGGGAGGGTCTAACTATGGCTACACCTTC
CASSWGGGSNYGYTF
>TRBV5-6|-|TRBD2|TRBJ2-3
TGTGCCAGCAGCTTGGATACCCTCAAGCGGGAGGGTCCAGATACGCAGTATTTT
CASSLDTLKREGPDTQYF